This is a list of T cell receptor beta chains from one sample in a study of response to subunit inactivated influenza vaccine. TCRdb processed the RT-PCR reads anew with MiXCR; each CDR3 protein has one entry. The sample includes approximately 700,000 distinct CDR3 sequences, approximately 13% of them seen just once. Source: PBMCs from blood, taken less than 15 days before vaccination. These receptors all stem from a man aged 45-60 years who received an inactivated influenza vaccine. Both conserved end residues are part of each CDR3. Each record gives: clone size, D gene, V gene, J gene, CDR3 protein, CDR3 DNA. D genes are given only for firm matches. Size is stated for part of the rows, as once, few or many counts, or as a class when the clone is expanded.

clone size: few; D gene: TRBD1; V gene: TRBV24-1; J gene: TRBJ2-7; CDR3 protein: CATGTGLNYEQYF; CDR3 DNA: TGTGCCACTGGGACAGGGCTAAACTACGAGCAGTACTTC
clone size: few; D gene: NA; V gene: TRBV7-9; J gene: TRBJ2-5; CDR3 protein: CASSLIGAQYF; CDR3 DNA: TGTGCCAGCAGCTTAATAGGGGCCCAGTACTTC
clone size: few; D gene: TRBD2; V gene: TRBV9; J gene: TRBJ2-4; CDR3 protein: CASSLGLAGGIQYF; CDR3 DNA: TGTGCCAGCAGCCTTGGACTAGCGGGGGGCATTCAGTACTTC
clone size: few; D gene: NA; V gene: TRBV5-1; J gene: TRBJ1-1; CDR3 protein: CASSSTGPRGYMNTEAFF; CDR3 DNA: TGCGCCAGCAGCTCAACGGGACCGAGGGGGTACATGAACACTGAAGCTTTCTTT
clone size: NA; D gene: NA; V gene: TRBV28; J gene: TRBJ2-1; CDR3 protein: CASSLSWDIEQFF; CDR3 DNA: TGTGCCAGCAGTTTATCCTGGGACATTGAGCAGTTCTTC
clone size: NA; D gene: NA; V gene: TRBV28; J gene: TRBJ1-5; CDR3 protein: CASSLGGQQPQHF; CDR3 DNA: TGTGCCAGCAGTTTGGGGGGGCAACAGCCCCAGCATTTT
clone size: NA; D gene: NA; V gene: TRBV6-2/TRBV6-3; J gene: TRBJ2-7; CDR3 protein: CASLSPGEGKSYEQYF; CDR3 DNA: TGTGCCAGCCTATCGCCCGGCGAGGGGAAATCCTACGAGCAGTACTTC
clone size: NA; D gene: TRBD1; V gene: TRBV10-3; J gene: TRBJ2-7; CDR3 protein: CAISLDRGRNEQYF; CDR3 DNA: TGTGCCATCAGCCTCGACAGGGGGCGCAACGAGCAGTACTTC
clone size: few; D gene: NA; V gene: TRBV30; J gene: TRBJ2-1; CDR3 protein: CAWSVNEQFF; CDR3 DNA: TGTGCCTGGAGTGTCAATGAGCAGTTCTTC
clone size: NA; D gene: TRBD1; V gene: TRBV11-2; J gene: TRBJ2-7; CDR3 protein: CASSSGSRTGLYEQYF; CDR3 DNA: TGTGCCAGCAGCTCCGGATCCAGGACAGGGTTATACGAGCAGTACTTC
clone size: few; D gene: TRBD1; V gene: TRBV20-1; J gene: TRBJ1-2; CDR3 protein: CSARVTGVFGYTF; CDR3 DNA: TGCAGTGCTAGAGTCACAGGGGTTTTTGGCTACACCTTC
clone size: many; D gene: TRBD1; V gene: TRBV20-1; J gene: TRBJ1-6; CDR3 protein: CSASQGANSPLHF; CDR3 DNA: TGCAGTGCTAGTCAGGGGGCGAATTCACCCCTCCACTTT
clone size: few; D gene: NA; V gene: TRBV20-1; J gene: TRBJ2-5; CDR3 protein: CSAQRQVQETQYF; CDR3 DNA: TGCAGTGCTCAAAGACAGGTCCAAGAGACCCAGTACTTC